The present T cell receptor beta chain was sequenced within a study of T cells in localized non-small cell lung cancer. Study-wide results and caveats: Among the tissues sampled, uninvolved adjacent lung had the highest T cell clonality, above tumor.

The CDR3 runs 11 residues. Germline V gene data show CDR1 as MNHGY and CDR2 as SVAAGI. TCRdb keeps only in-frame clones here, not all; method: immunoSEQ multiplex PCR. Of about 2,600 clones in the sample, 20% to 30% were seen once. For this clone: What it binds is not known. One end of the junction is discordant with germline, which a read error may explain.

This clonotype was sampled from a male donor at least 60 years old with stage I lung adenocarcinoma. This specimen consisted of lung tumor tissue, obtained before any cancer treatment. The V call is TRBV6-9, the J call TRBJ2-7; D uncertain. DNA for the CDR3: TGTGCCATCAGTGTCACCAACGAGCAGTACTTC. It encodes CAISVTNEQYF.